Each of the 5 T cell receptor beta chains below was sequenced from the same sample in a study of T cell changes during pregnancy in multiple sclerosis. This table comes from immunoSEQ multiplex PCR, and its TCRdb copy is limited to in-frame clones, with some not included. The sample lists 30,000 to 35,000 clones; under 95% were seen once. Material: CD4+ T cells from peripheral blood mononuclear cells, obtained in the second trimester of pregnancy. These receptors were taken from a female donor in good health, enrolled as a control in a pregnancy study.

V gene TRBV6-6 combines with J gene TRBJ1-2; D remains unclear. The CDR3 extends over 13 amino acids. Between the trimmed V and J ends, which lost 4 bases and 4 bases, there was a span of 10 bases. Germline-derived CDR1 and CDR2 are MNHNY and SVGAGI (reference sequence). The CDR3 loop reads CASSSGSTYGYTF. The CDR3 bases are TGTGCCAGCAGTTCCGGGTCTACCTATGGCTACACCTTC.

This clone was found a few times. The CDR3 sequence is CSVAGLNTEAFF. The CDR3 coding sequence is TGCAGCGTTGCAGGGTTGAACACTGAAGCTTTCTTT. The rearrangement joins TRBV29-1 to TRBJ1-1, with a possible D match to TRBD1 (5 bases). Trimming took 4 bases from V and 0 from J, leaving 6 bases between them. The CDR3 covers 12 residues. Looked up from germline, CDR1 is SQVTM and CDR2 is ANQGSEA. Full variable domain (outside the CDR3, taken from reference TRBV29-1 and TRBJ1-1): SAVISQKPSRDICQRGTSLTIQCQVDSQVTMMFWYRQQPGQSLTLIATANQGSEATYESGFVIDKFPISRPNLTFSTLTVSNMSPEDSSIYLCSVAGLNTEAFFGQGTRLTVV.

The V and J genes are TRBV27 and TRBJ1-1, with D tentatively TRBD1 (6 bases). Trimming cost V 2 bases and J 5 bases, with 12 bases left between them. In germline, CDR1 is MNHEY, CDR2 SMNVEV (reference sequence). The CDR3 loop spans 14 amino acids. In DNA form, the CDR3 reads TGTGCCAGCAGTTTAAACAGGGTTTGGACTGAAGCTTTCTTT. This codes for CASSLNRVWTEAFF.

CDR3 loop: CATRRQGEETQYF. CDR3 coding DNA: TGTGCCACCAGACGACAGGGGGAAGAGACCCAGTACTTC. V and J are TRBV15 and TRBJ2-5, with 9 bases lining up with TRBD1. There are 13 residues in the CDR3. Trimming at V came to 6 bases and at J to 3 bases, leaving 2 bases not matched to a gene. Germline loops: CDR1 LNHNV, CDR2 YYDKDF (reference sequence). The full variable domain, completed using reference TRBV15 and TRBJ2-5, is DAMVIQNPRYQVTQFGKPVTLSCSQTLNHNVMYWYQQKSSQAPKLLFHYYDKDFNNEADTPDNFQSRRPNTSFCFLDIRSPGLGDTAMYLCATRRQGEETQYFGPGTRLLVL.

CDR3 nucleotides: TGCGCCAGCAGACAAAACAGGGTAGGGAGTCAGCCCCAGCATTTT. Protein product: CASRQNRVGSQPQHF. The chain is built from TRBV4-3 and TRBJ1-5; D possibly corresponds to TRBD1 (6 bases). Germline loops: CDR1 LGHNA, CDR2 YSLEER. There are 15 residues in the CDR3. Trimming stripped 6 bases from V and 6 bases from J, with 18 bases between.